The 13 T cell receptor beta chains below were found in one sample sequenced in a study of OX40 agonist ivuxolimab in advanced cancers. The protocol was immunoSEQ multiplex PCR, while the TCRdb copy is restricted to in-frame clones and leaves out a portion. In the table there are tens of thousands of clones, more than 75% of which are singletons. The input for sequencing was CD4+ or CD8+ T cells sorted from blood, taken in a trial of the OX40 agonist ivuxolimab. The receptor set was obtained from an adult with an advanced solid tumor such as melanoma, head and neck, liver or kidney cancer.

This chain joins TRBV6-6 and TRBJ1-1, with TRBD1 as a possible D gene (5 bases). Germline CDR1 and CDR2: MNHNY and SVGAGI (reference sequence). V was cut by 0 bases and J by 0 bases, with 8 bases left in between. The CDR3 is made up of 15 amino acids. The CDR3 sequence: CASSYSPGLNTEAFF. The CDR3 DNA reads TGTGCCAGCAGTTACTCGCCAGGGTTGAACACTGAAGCTTTCTTT.

The chain links TRBV6-1 to TRBJ1-1; D is undetermined. The V end was cut by 8 bases, the J end by 4 bases, with 8 bases between. Germline V gene sequence: CDR1 MNHNS, CDR2 SASEGT. CDR3 length equals 11 residues. The CDR3 region is CASRVPTEAFF. The CDR3 DNA reads TGTGCCAGCCGGGTCCCCACTGAAGCTTTCTTT.

The V and J genes are TRBV9 and TRBJ2-1; 14 bases agree with TRBD2. The CDR3 spans 19 residues. In germline, CDR1 is SGDLS, CDR2 YYNGEE. The V gene end was trimmed by 4 bases and the J gene end by 1 base; junction bases not matched to a gene: 10. The CDR3 DNA reads TGTGCCAGCAGCTTAGGACTAGCGGGGGGATCGCTTTCCTACAATGAGCAGTTCTTC. It translates to CASSLGLAGGSLSYNEQFF.

This clone was detected once. The chain has TRBV27 and TRBJ1-2; the match to TRBD1 covers 7 bases. Trimming cost V 3 bases and J 2 bases; bases outside gene matches: 9. In germline, CDR1 is MNHEY, CDR2 SMNVEV (reference sequence). CDR3 length: 16 residues. The CDR3 is CASSFEGGGANYGYTF. The CDR3 bases are TGTGCCAGCAGTTTTGAAGGAGGGGGCGCAAACTATGGCTACACCTTC.

V usage is TRBV7-8 and J usage is TRBJ1-2, with 8 bases that match TRBD1. The CDR3 has 15 amino acids. Germline V gene lookup returns CDR1 SGHVS and CDR2 FQNEAQ. V trimming: 5 bases; J trimming: 7 bases; junction bases outside the gene matches: 12. The CDR3 loop reads CASSDYGQGAGGYTF. The DNA for the CDR3 is TGTGCCAGCAGCGATTATGGGCAGGGGGCGGGTGGCTACACCTTC.

This clone was seen only a few times. The chain is built from TRBV11-1 and TRBJ1-1; weak D call: TRBD1 (6 bases). CDR1 is SGHAT, CDR2 FQDESV, per germline (reference sequence). V was shortened by 1 base and J by 6 bases, with 21 bases between the two germline ends. The CDR3 has 17 amino acids. The CDR3 sequence is CASSLGTGYSDSSEAFF. The DNA for the CDR3 is TGTGCCAGCAGCTTAGGAACAGGGTATAGTGACTCTTCTGAAGCTTTCTTT.

This clone was seen a few times. This rearrangement joins TRBV5-4 to TRBJ2-1; TRBD2 aligns across 8 bases. Germline CDR1 and CDR2: SGHNT and YYREEE (reference sequence). With 2 bases clipped from V and 6 bases from J, the junction kept 10 bases outside the gene matches. The CDR3 runs to 16 residues. As DNA, the CDR3 is TGTGCCAGCAGCTTATCGGGGGGGAGGGAATTCAATGAGCAGTTCTTC. Its protein product is CASSLSGGREFNEQFF. The full variable domain, rest sourced from reference TRBV5-4 and TRBJ2-1, is ETGVTQSPTHLIKTRGQQVTLRCSSQSGHNTVSWYQQALGQGPQFIFQYYREEENGRGNFPPRFSGLQFPNYSSELNVNALELDDSALYLCASSLSGGREFNEQFFGPGTRLTVL.

The chain is built from TRBV18 and TRBJ2-3; tentatively, D is TRBD1 (5 bases). Germline values: CDR1 KGHSH, CDR2 LQKENI. This CDR3 region has 13 residues. Trimming pared 8 bases from V and 1 base from J, leaving 10 bases between. Written as DNA, the CDR3 is TGTGCCAGCCTAGACAGTGGCACAGATACGCAGTATTTT. This gives the protein CASLDSGTDTQYF. Filled out from reference TRBV18 and TRBJ2-3, the complete variable domain reads NAGVMQNPRHLVRRRGQEARLRCSPMKGHSHVYWYRQLPEEGLKFMVYLQKENIIDESGMPKERFSAEFPKEGPSILRIQQVVRGDSAAYFCASLDSGTDTQYFGPGTRLTVL.

The chain employs TRBV4-3 and TRBJ2-1; 9 bases fit TRBD2. V was clipped by 0 bases and J by 4 bases; unmatched bases: 4. The germline V gene has CDR1 LGHNA and CDR2 YSLEER. The CDR3 spans 16 residues. CDR3 bases: TGCGCCAGCAGCCAAGATCCGCTAGCGGGGTACAATGAGCAGTTCTTC. Its protein is CASSQDPLAGYNEQFF.

V usage is TRBV5-8 and J usage is TRBJ2-3, with TRBD2 identical over 13 bases. The CDR3 consists of 16 residues. CDR1 and CDR2 from the germline V gene are SGHTS and YDEGEE. Trimming took 2 bases from V and 2 from J; bases not matched to a gene: 2. The CDR3 DNA is TGTGCCAGCAGCTTCGGACTAGCGGGGGCCACAGATACGCAGTATTTT. It translates to CASSFGLAGATDTQYF.

The V gene is TRBV4-1, the J gene TRBJ2-3; TRBD2 aligns across 8 bases. This CDR3 region has 20 residues. Germline CDR1 MGHRA, CDR2 YSYEKL. V shed 0 bases and J 0 bases; nucleotides not matched to a gene: 14. CDR3: CASSQEGPLEAGDSTDTQYF. The CDR3 DNA reads as TGCGCCAGCAGCCAAGAAGGCCCTCTGGAAGCGGGGGATAGCACAGATACGCAGTATTTT.

V gene TRBV30 combines with J gene TRBJ1-1; no clear D gene. The CDR3 spans 13 residues. V shed 3 bases and J shed 2 bases, with 10 bases lying between them. Germline loops: CDR1 GTSNPN, CDR2 SVGIG (reference sequence). The CDR3 DNA follows: TGTGCCTGGAGCACGACACCCAACACTGAAGCTTTCTTT. Translating gives CAWSTTPNTEAFF.

The V and J genes are TRBV9 and TRBJ2-1; a possible D gene is TRBD2 (5 bases). With 4 bases removed from V and 9 bases from J, the gap between germline ends came to 20 bases. The CDR3 loop spans 15 amino acids. The germline gives CDR1 SGDLS, CDR2 YYNGEE. The CDR3 sequence: CASSPSRSSAGEQFF. The CDR3 region has the DNA TGTGCCAGCAGCCCCTCCCGGTCCTCCGCGGGTGAGCAGTTCTTC.